These 27 T cell receptor beta chains share one sample of origin, sequenced in a study of T cell responses to AZD1222 COVID-19 vaccine. Some clones are missing from TCRdb's copy, which holds only in-frame ones; the method was immunoSEQ multiplex PCR. The sample consists of around 120,000 clones, roughly 88% of them appearing once. This sample comprised peripheral blood, obtained 28 days after the second AZD1222 dose. The source is an adult who received the AZD1222 COVID-19 vaccine.

This clone has a handful of counts. The chain has TRBV9 and TRBJ2-1, with TRBD2 matching 8 bases. Germline V CDR1 and CDR2: SGDLS, YYNGEE. J was trimmed by 6 bases and V by 4 bases; bases with no gene match: 9. This CDR3 is 15 amino acids long. The CDR3 nucleotides read TGTGCCAGCAGCCGGAGCGGGGGCCTATCCAATGAGCAGTTCTTC. Protein sequence: CASSRSGGLSNEQFF.

This sequence joins TRBV5-8 and TRBJ2-7; D is perhaps TRBD1 (6 bases). The CDR3 sequence is 16 residues long. The V gene's germline CDR1 is SGHTS and CDR2 YDEGEE. V was trimmed by 2 bases and J by 2 bases, leaving 17 bases between them. CDR3 DNA: TGTGCCAGCAGCTTCATTGGTAGGGGGAGTGCCTACGAGCAGTACTTC. Amino acid sequence: CASSFIGRGSAYEQYF.

This chain connects TRBV28 to TRBJ1-2, with D possibly being TRBD1 (5 bases). Germline lookup yields CDR1 MDHEN and CDR2 SYDVKM. The CDR3 loop spans 14 amino acids. V shed 7 bases and J shed 2 bases, with 14 bases lying between them. The CDR3 loop is CASTFGASNYGYTF. The CDR3 nucleotides are TGTGCCAGCACCTTCGGGGCCTCGAACTATGGCTACACCTTC.

This chain links TRBV27 with TRBJ2-3, with D possibly being TRBD1 or TRBD2 (5 bases each). CDR3 length equals 15 residues. Trimming pared 8 bases from V and 0 bases from J, leaving 15 bases between. CDR1 and CDR2 from the germline V gene are MNHEY and SMNVEV (reference sequence). Written as DNA, the CDR3 is TGTGCCAGCGGGGGATCAGGGTATAGCACAGATACGCAGTATTTT. Its translation is CASGGSGYSTDTQYF.

The V gene is TRBV5-6, the J gene TRBJ1-1; TRBD1 matches 8 bases. Germline lookup yields CDR1 SGHDT and CDR2 YYEEEE. The CDR3 loop spans 14 amino acids. V lost 3 bases and J lost 2; bases outside the gene matches: 3. CDR3 in DNA: TGTGCCAGCAGCTGGGGGACAGGAAACACTGAAGCTTTCTTT. Residues: CASSWGTGNTEAFF. Variable domain in full (rest from reference TRBV5-6 and TRBJ1-1): DAGVTQSPTHLIKTRGQQVTLRCSPKSGHDTVSWYQQALGQGPQFIFQYYEEEERQRGNFPDRFSGHQFPNYSSELNVNALLLGDSALYLCASSWGTGNTEAFFGQGTRLTVV.

The rearrangement uses TRBV19 and TRBJ1-3, with D unresolved. The germline V and J ends were trimmed by 8 bases and 4 bases, with 15 bases remaining between them. The CDR3 runs to 14 residues. Germline lookup yields CDR1 LNHDA and CDR2 SQIVND (reference sequence). In DNA form, the CDR3 reads TGTGCCAGTGGCCCAATCACAGCCGGAAACACCATATATTTT. Translated, it gives CASGPITAGNTIYF.

The chain has TRBV20-1 and TRBJ1-2; D gene unclear. The germline V and J ends were trimmed by 4 bases and 7 bases, with 4 bases remaining between them. Germline lookup yields CDR1 DFQATT and CDR2 SNEGSKA (reference sequence). The CDR3 contains 9 residues. The DNA of the CDR3 is TGCAGTGCTATCTCTGGCTACACCTTC. This sequence encodes CSAISGYTF.

This clone was seen only a few times. For the CDR3, the DNA is TGTGCCAGCAGTTACAGGGTTGAGGACGAGCAGTACTTC. Its translation is CASSYRVEDEQYF. The V gene is TRBV6-2 or TRBV6-3, the J gene TRBJ2-7; D is ambiguous. The CDR3 sequence is 13 residues long. Germline V CDR1 and CDR2: MNHEY, SVGEGT. V was pared by 2 bases and J by 5 bases, with 10 bases between.

J is TRBJ1-2 and V is TRBV14; perhaps TRBD1 as D (5 bases). Trimming cost V 1 base and J 4 bases, with 10 bases left between them. The CDR3 contains 14 residues. Germline assignment: CDR1 SGHDN and CDR2 FVKESK. CDR3 nucleotides: TGTGCCAGCAGCCAAGTGGGAGGGGTCTATGGCTACACCTTC. Its protein product is CASSQVGGVYGYTF.

The chain's CDR3 is CATGLANYGYTF. The CDR3 DNA is TGTGCCACCGGCCTAGCTAACTATGGCTACACCTTC. The gene calls are TRBV15 and TRBJ1-2; D not resolved. V was pared by 8 bases and J by 0 bases, with 7 bases between. The CDR3 spans 12 residues. Germline assignment: CDR1 LNHNV and CDR2 YYDKDF (reference sequence).

The chain combines TRBV7-2 with TRBJ1-2; 7 bases are shared with TRBD1. This CDR3 region has 15 residues. Trimming removed 5 bases from V and 1 base from J; junction bases left unmatched: 7. CDR1 is SGHTA and CDR2 is FQGNSA in the germline V gene. CDR3 nucleotide sequence: TGTGCCAGCAGCCTCGGGACAGCTAGTAACTATGGCTACACCTTC. Protein product: CASSLGTASNYGYTF. Variable domain in full (rest from reference TRBV7-2 and TRBJ1-2): GAGVSQSPSNKVTEKGKDVELRCDPISGHTALYWYRQSLGQGLEFLIYFQGNSAPDKSGLPSDRFSAERTGGSVSTLTIQRTQQEDSAVYLCASSLGTASNYGYTFGSGTRLTVV.

The CDR3 spells CASSDGFRDNSPLHF. CDR3 in DNA: TGTGCCAGCAGTGATGGATTCCGGGATAATTCACCCCTCCACTTT. The V gene is TRBV25-1, the J gene TRBJ1-6; no definite D call. This CDR3 spans 15 amino acids. Germline CDR1 and CDR2: MGHDK and SYGVNS. Trimming removed 3 bases at V and 5 bases at J, with 11 bases between.

The chain uses TRBV7-2 and TRBJ1-2, with D unresolved. V lost 1 base to trimming and J lost 4 bases, with 10 bases between them. The CDR3 contains 14 residues. Germline loops: CDR1 SGHTA, CDR2 FQGNSA. CDR3 nucleotide sequence: TGTGCCAGCAGCTTAGACCGGGAGGGCTATGGCTACACCTTC. Translating gives CASSLDREGYGYTF.

CDR3 sequence reads: CASSLGTAWETQYF. DNA for the CDR3: TGTGCCAGCAGCCTCGGGACAGCCTGGGAGACCCAGTACTTC. The V call is TRBV2, the J call TRBJ2-5; 7 positions agree with TRBD1. The CDR3 length is 14 residues. V shed 6 bases and J 5 bases; nucleotides not matched to a gene: 9. Germline values: CDR1 SNHLY, CDR2 FYNNEI. The full variable domain, completed using reference TRBV2 and TRBJ2-5, is EPEVTQTPSHQVTQMGQEVILRCVPISNHLYFYWYRQILGQKVEFLVSFYNNEISEKSEIFDDQFSVERPDGSNFTLKIRSTKLEDSAMYFCASSLGTAWETQYFGPGTRLLVL.

The chain has TRBV6-2 or TRBV6-3 and TRBJ2-7; the D gene is possibly TRBD2 (7 bases). The CDR3 is made up of 14 amino acids. Trimming took off 6 bases at V and 3 bases at J, with 15 bases between the two ends. Germline assignment: CDR1 MNHEY and CDR2 SVGEGT. Here the CDR3 reads CASSLKGGLYEQYF. As DNA, the CDR3 is TGTGCCAGCAGCCTGAAGGGGGGGCTCTACGAGCAGTACTTC.

The gene calls are TRBV30 and TRBJ1-2; 8 bases fit TRBD1. J gave up 3 bases and V 1 base, and 4 bases lay outside the gene matches. Germline V gene sequence: CDR1 GTSNPN, CDR2 SVGIG (reference sequence). The CDR3 is 14 residues long. DNA of the CDR3: TGTGCCTGGAGTGCCGGACAGGGTTACTATGGCTACACCTTC. This translates into CAWSAGQGYYGYTF.

This rearrangement joins TRBV6-2 or TRBV6-3 to TRBJ1-1; D might be TRBD1 (5 bases). Deletions cut 5 bases from V and 11 bases from J, with 12 bases between. CDR1 MNHEY and CDR2 SVGEGT come from the germline V gene. This CDR3 comprises 11 residues. The CDR3 sequence: CASSQGSGAFF. The CDR3, as DNA: TGTGCCAGCAGTCAGGGATCCGGTGCTTTCTTT.

This chain links TRBV28 with TRBJ1-2, with D hard to call. The CDR3 runs to 13 residues. Between the trimmed V and J ends, which lost 3 bases and 4 bases, there was a span of 9 bases. The germline gives CDR1 MDHEN, CDR2 SYDVKM. The CDR3 nucleotides read TGTGCCAGCAGTTTCTGGGTATCCTATGGCTACACCTTC. Encoded protein: CASSFWVSYGYTF.

This clone was seen only a few times. The chain recombines TRBV6-5 with TRBJ1-1, with D possibly TRBD1 on 6 matching bases. V was clipped by 2 bases and J by 4 bases, with 14 bases between them. Germline loops: CDR1 MNHEY, CDR2 SVGAGI. This CDR3 contains 15 residues. The chain's CDR3 is CASSYLQGWGTEAFF. The CDR3 bases are TGTGCCAGCAGTTACCTACAGGGATGGGGCACTGAAGCTTTCTTT.

DNA of the CDR3: TGTGCCAGCAGCGCGGAGGGACCAAGCTCCTATAATTCACCCCTCCACTTT. This gives the protein CASSAEGPSSYNSPLHF. V is TRBV7-9 and J is TRBJ1-6, with D perhaps matching TRBD1 (5 bases). Germline V gene data show CDR1 as SEHNR and CDR2 as FQNEAQ (reference sequence). V dropped 5 bases and J dropped 0 bases, with 14 bases sitting between them. This CDR3 has 17 residues. Supplemented by reference TRBV7-9 and TRBJ1-6, the full variable domain reads DTGVSQNPRHKITKRGQNVTFRCDPISEHNRLYWYRQTLGQGPEFLTYFQNEAQLEKSRLLSDRFSAERPKGSFSTLEIQRTEQGDSAMYLCASSAEGPSSYNSPLHFGNGTRLTVT.

The chain has TRBV28 and TRBJ1-2; no clear D. V shed 7 bases and J shed 7 bases, with 16 bases lying between them. Germline CDR1 and CDR2: MDHEN and SYDVKM. The CDR3 extends over 13 amino acids. The CDR3 is CASIPNTPSGYTF. CDR3 coding DNA: TGTGCCAGCATCCCAAACACCCCAAGTGGCTACACCTTC.

The CDR3 DNA follows: TGCAGCGTCCGGGGGACGCGTCAGCCCCAGCATTTT. This codes for CSVRGTRQPQHF. V gene TRBV29-1 combines with J gene TRBJ1-5, with a possible D match to TRBD1 (5 bases). Deletions cut 6 bases from V and 6 bases from J, with 12 bases between. This CDR3 is 12 amino acids long. In germline, CDR1 is SQVTM, CDR2 ANQGSEA.

V usage is TRBV27 and J usage is TRBJ2-7; the D is unclear. The CDR3 consists of 14 residues. Germline V gene sequence: CDR1 MNHEY, CDR2 SMNVEV (reference sequence). V dropped 3 bases and J dropped 2 bases, with 11 bases sitting between them. The CDR3 here is CASSFYSVPYEQYF. DNA of the CDR3: TGTGCCAGCAGTTTTTACTCAGTACCCTACGAGCAGTACTTC.

The chain uses TRBV24-1 and TRBJ1-4; D is possibly TRBD1 (5 bases). CDR3 length: 13 residues. Germline V gene data show CDR1 as KGHDR and CDR2 as SFDVKD. V was trimmed by 4 bases and J by 3 bases, leaving 5 bases between them. CDR3 bases: TGTGCCACCAGTGAAGGGGCTAATGAAAAACTGTTTTTT. Its translation is CATSEGANEKLFF.

The rearrangement joins TRBV7-9 to TRBJ2-7; tentatively, D is TRBD1 or TRBD2 (5 bases each). This CDR3 comprises 14 residues. Germline CDR1 and CDR2: SEHNR and FQNEAQ (reference sequence). Trimming took 8 bases from V and 0 from J, leaving 14 bases between them. The CDR3, as DNA: TGTGCCAGCCGCCGAGCAGGGAGCTCCTACGAGCAGTACTTC. Its translation is CASRRAGSSYEQYF.

The V and J genes are TRBV4-2 and TRBJ1-2; D gene unclear. V was clipped by 0 bases and J by 4 bases, with 3 bases between them. Germline lookup yields CDR1 LGHNA and CDR2 YNFKEQ. The CDR3 is made up of 12 amino acids. Here the CDR3 reads CASSQDTYGYTF. The CDR3 nucleotides read TGTGCCAGCAGCCAAGACACCTATGGCTACACCTTC.

The gene calls are TRBV2 and TRBJ2-1; maybe TRBD2 (6 bases). Trimming stripped 7 bases from V and 10 bases from J, with 20 bases between. The CDR3 is made up of 14 amino acids. The germline gives CDR1 SNHLY, CDR2 FYNNEI. CDR3 DNA sequence: TGTGCCAGCAACTTAGCGGATATCAGTAGGGAGCAGTTCTTC. It translates to CASNLADISREQFF.